This T cell receptor (beta chain) was sequenced during a study of cytomegalovirus exposure and HLA in healthy donors. Researchers ran the PCR with 60 Vbeta and 13 Jbeta primers. Only in-frame clones appear in the TCRdb table, and some are missing; sequencing was by immunoSEQ multiplex PCR. The profile covers 130,000 to 150,000 clones, with around 85% appearing a single time and under 3.5% taken by the ten largest. V trimming: 5 bases; J trimming: 1 base; junction bases outside the gene matches: 7. Germline CDR1 and CDR2: SGHTA and FQGNSA. This CDR3 spans 16 amino acids. This TCR derives from a woman under 40 in good health and CMV-seronegative. This chain uses TRBV7-2 with TRBJ2-7; 11 bases agree with TRBD2. Sequencing was carried out using PBMCs. The CDR3 sequence: CASSPRLAGPSYEQYF. The CDR3 DNA follows: TGTGCCAGCAGCCCCCGACTAGCGGGGCCATCCTACGAGCAGTACTTC.